The 23 T cell receptor beta chains reported below all come from one sample, sequenced in a study of radiotherapy plus CTLA-4 blockade in lung cancer. Assay: immunoSEQ multiplex PCR; the TCRdb copy retains only in-frame clones and omits some. The sample has around 59,000 clones; about 72% are singletons. Material: peripheral blood, obtained from a patient treated with radiotherapy plus ipilimumab. These receptors all come from a human donor with non-small cell lung cancer whose response to radiotherapy plus ipilimumab could not be evaluated.

The chain is built from TRBV7-2 and TRBJ1-3; no definite D call. CDR3 length: 14 amino acids. CDR1 and CDR2 (germline): SGHTA, FQGNSA. The germline V and J ends were trimmed by 5 bases and 6 bases, with 14 bases remaining between them. Here the CDR3 DNA reads TGTGCCAGCAGCCCCCAAGTATCAGAAAACACCATATATTTT. Its protein is CASSPQVSENTIYF.

This clone was found a few times. The chain uses TRBV2 and TRBJ2-1, with D possibly TRBD1 on 6 matching bases. There are 19 residues in the CDR3. The germline V and J ends were trimmed by 0 bases and 4 bases, with 22 bases remaining between them. Germline assignment: CDR1 SNHLY and CDR2 FYNNEI. CDR3 bases: TGTGCCAGCAGTGAAGCATTAATTTGGGGGCCCTCCACATACAATGAGCAGTTCTTC. Translation gives CASSEALIWGPSTYNEQFF.

The V gene is TRBV2, the J gene TRBJ1-4; D gene ambiguous. Trimming removed 6 bases from V and 1 base from J, with 6 bases in between. This CDR3 contains 13 residues. Per germline, CDR1 SNHLY and CDR2 FYNNEI. Here the CDR3 DNA reads TGTGCCAGCAGGCGGGGAACTAATGAAAAACTGTTTTTT. Amino acids: CASRRGTNEKLFF.

V usage is TRBV4-2 and J usage is TRBJ2-7; TRBD1 agrees at 11 bases. CDR1 is LGHNA and CDR2 is YNFKEQ in the germline V gene. The V gene end was trimmed by 4 bases and the J gene end by 4 bases; junction bases not matched to a gene: 0. CDR3 size: 13 residues. The CDR3 DNA reads as TGTGCCAGCAGCCGGGACAGGGGGTACGAGCAGTACTTC. Translation gives CASSRDRGYEQYF.

V usage is TRBV5-8 and J usage is TRBJ1-5; D gene unclear. This CDR3 region has 17 residues. Germline V gene sequence: CDR1 SGHTS, CDR2 YDEGEE. With 0 bases removed from V and 0 bases from J, the gap between germline ends came to 13 bases. The CDR3 bases are TGTGCCAGCAGCTTGGGTTTTGGTAGAAATAGCAATCAGCCCCAGCATTTT. This translates into CASSLGFGRNSNQPQHF.

This rearrangement joins TRBV19 to TRBJ2-1; TRBD2 matches 10 bases. The length of the CDR3 is 17 residues. Germline lookup yields CDR1 LNHDA and CDR2 SQIVND (reference sequence). J was trimmed by 4 bases and V by 1 base; bases with no gene match: 7. The DNA for the CDR3 is TGTGCCAGTAGTATAGGACAGCGGGGGGGAGAATACAATGAGCAGTTCTTC. It yields the protein CASSIGQRGGEYNEQFF.

This clone appeared a single time. The gene calls are TRBV2 and TRBJ2-1, with 11 bases matching TRBD2. This CDR3 is built from 13 residues. The germline gives CDR1 SNHLY, CDR2 FYNNEI. J was trimmed by 4 bases and V by 7 bases; bases with no gene match: 0. The CDR3 is CASTSGGYNEQFF. In DNA form, the CDR3 reads TGTGCCAGCACTAGCGGGGGGTACAATGAGCAGTTCTTC.

The rearrangement uses TRBV18 and TRBJ2-1; TRBD2 matches at 8 bases. In germline, CDR1 is KGHSH, CDR2 LQKENI. CDR3 length equals 16 residues. V gave up 3 bases and J gave up 0 bases; unmatched junction bases: 4. CDR3 sequence: CASSPTLAASYNEQFF. The CDR3 bases are TGTGCCAGCTCACCTACACTAGCGGCCTCCTACAATGAGCAGTTCTTC.

This chain connects TRBV7-9 to TRBJ1-1, with TRBD1 as a possible D gene (5 bases). This CDR3 is 13 amino acids long. Trimming shortened V by 5 bases and J by 5 bases, and 12 bases separated the two germline ends. Germline values: CDR1 SEHNR, CDR2 FQNEAQ (reference sequence). The DNA of the CDR3 is TGTGCCAGCAGCCGGGGGGAGTGGACTGAAGCTTTCTTT. This sequence encodes CASSRGEWTEAFF.

This sequence joins TRBV7-4 and TRBJ2-7, with D possibly matching TRBD1 (5 bases). The V end was cut by 7 bases, the J end by 0 bases, with 10 bases between. The CDR3 runs to 13 residues. The germline V gene has CDR1 SGHVT and CDR2 SQSDAQ. The CDR3 reads CASTSTVSYEQYF. CDR3 sequence (DNA): TGTGCCAGCACCTCGACAGTCTCCTACGAGCAGTACTTC.

V gene TRBV18 combines with J gene TRBJ2-6, with D maybe TRBD1 (6 bases). Germline V lookup: CDR1 KGHSH, CDR2 LQKENI. The CDR3 consists of 15 residues. V was cut by 2 bases and J by 5 bases, with 10 bases left in between. CDR3 nucleotide sequence: TGTGCCAGCTCACCATGGGGGCCTAGGGCCAACGTCCTGACTTTC. This gives the protein CASSPWGPRANVLTF.

The rearrangement joins TRBV5-4 to TRBJ1-2; unclear D gene. The CDR3 contains 13 residues. The V end was cut by 4 bases, the J end by 2 bases, with 9 bases between. Germline V gene lookup returns CDR1 SGHNT and CDR2 YYREEE (reference sequence). CDR3 in DNA: TGTGCCAGCAGCCCAACACTAAACTATGGCTACACCTTC. It yields the protein CASSPTLNYGYTF.

The rearrangement joins TRBV9 to TRBJ1-3; 7 positions match TRBD1. This CDR3 contains 18 residues. Looked up from germline, CDR1 is SGDLS and CDR2 is YYNGEE. V trimming: 0 bases; J trimming: 4 bases; junction bases outside the gene matches: 13. CDR3: CASSVVARDRAAGNTIYF. In nucleotides, the CDR3 is TGTGCCAGCAGCGTAGTCGCGAGAGACAGGGCTGCCGGAAACACCATATATTTT.

The gene calls are TRBV28 and TRBJ1-1, with unresolved D. Germline V CDR1 and CDR2: MDHEN, SYDVKM. The V gene lost 2 bases and the J gene lost 9 bases, with 7 bases spanning the gap. This CDR3 is 11 amino acids long. Written as DNA, the CDR3 is TGTGCCAGCAGTTTACTATATCAAGCTTTCTTT. It encodes CASSLLYQAFF.

V is TRBV2 and J is TRBJ1-5, with 10 bases fitting TRBD1. This CDR3 has 14 residues. The J segment lost 8 bases and the V segment lost 4 bases, leaving 5 bases of the junction unmatched. Germline V gives CDR1 SNHLY, CDR2 FYNNEI. In DNA, the CDR3 is TGTGCCAGCAGTGGGCAGGGGACAGGGGAGCCCCAGCATTTT. Its protein product is CASSGQGTGEPQHF.

The rearrangement links TRBV5-1 to TRBJ1-2; D not resolved. The length of the CDR3 is 15 residues. The V gene lost 0 bases and the J gene lost 4 bases, with 13 bases spanning the gap. Germline values: CDR1 SGHRS, CDR2 YFSETQ. CDR3 sequence (DNA): TGCGCCAGCAGCTTGGATCGTGAGCCTTCCTATGGCTACACCTTC. It encodes CASSLDREPSYGYTF.

This clone was observed a single time. At one end the junction does not follow the germline gene, possibly because of a read error. This sample also contains other DNA sequences that code for the same CDR3. The chain joins TRBV7-3 to TRBJ2-2, with TRBD2 matching 8 bases. This CDR3 is 18 amino acids long. Germline lookup yields CDR1 SGHTA and CDR2 FQGTGA. CDR3 in amino acids: CASSLLGGTGGNTGELFF. The CDR3 DNA is TGTGCCAGCAGCTTACTTGGAGGGACGGGAGGGAACACCGGGGAGTTGTTTTTT.

The chain links TRBV5-3 to TRBJ1-6; TRBD1 matches 8 bases. TRBV5-3 qualifies as an ORF whose function is uncertain. V shed 0 bases, J shed 7 bases, and the junction held 3 bases outside the gene matches. This CDR3 region has 15 residues. CDR3 in amino acids: CARSLGTGLNSPLHF. The CDR3 DNA reads as TGTGCCAGAAGCTTGGGGACAGGGCTCAATTCACCCCTCCACTTT.

The chain carries TRBV19 and TRBJ1-5; 8 positions agree with TRBD1. The CDR3 length is 14 residues. The germline V gene has CDR1 LNHDA and CDR2 SQIVND (reference sequence). Unmatched junction bases numbered 6, after V lost 5 bases and J lost 6 bases. Written as DNA, the CDR3 is TGTGCCAGTAGTCCCCGGACAGGGTTTCAGCCCCAGCATTTT. This translates into CASSPRTGFQPQHF.

This chain connects TRBV5-1 to TRBJ2-7, with D perhaps TRBD1 (6 bases). Trimming removed 2 bases from V and 1 base from J, with 16 bases in between. The germline CDR1 and CDR2 sequences are SGHRS and YFSETQ. The CDR3 consists of 16 residues. For the CDR3, the DNA is TGCGCCAGCAGCTTACTCGGGCGGCAGGGGTCCTACGAGCAGTACTTC. As protein: CASSLLGRQGSYEQYF.

The chain uses TRBV6-1 and TRBJ2-7, with D possibly matching TRBD2 (5 bases). The germline V gene has CDR1 MNHNS and CDR2 SASEGT. Deletions cut 4 bases from V and 0 bases from J, with 7 bases between. The CDR3 consists of 13 residues. CDR3 sequence reads: CASSGGNSYEQYF. In nucleotides, the CDR3 is TGTGCCAGCAGTGGAGGGAACTCCTACGAGCAGTACTTC.

This clone was seen a few times. The chain carries TRBV5-5 and TRBJ2-3, with TRBD1 identical over 9 bases. The CDR3 runs to 17 residues. V was pared by 2 bases and J by 5 bases, with 12 bases of the junction left unmatched. CDR1 is SGHKS and CDR2 is YYEKEE in the germline V gene (reference sequence). The CDR3 region is CASSLGPSGTGRDTQYF. CDR3 DNA sequence: TGTGCCAGCAGCTTAGGCCCTTCCGGGACAGGGAGAGATACGCAGTATTTT.

This clone has more than one count but fewer than ten. The chain employs TRBV9 and TRBJ2-5, with TRBD2 matching 14 bases. The CDR3 totals 18 residues. Germline CDR1 is SGDLS and CDR2 is YYNGEE. V dropped 4 bases and J dropped 4; count of bases not matched to a gene: 12. CDR3: CASSLGTSGSYPLETQYF. The CDR3 nucleotides read TGTGCCAGCAGCCTGGGGACTAGCGGGAGTTATCCGCTAGAGACCCAGTACTTC.